Listed below are T cell receptor beta chains from one sample, sequenced in a study of T-cell memory formation after mild COVID-19. TCRdb re-called the 5' RACE reads with MiXCR, one entry per CDR3 protein. The sample contains just over 350,000 distinct CDR3 sequences, under 15% of which appear only once. The sample consisted of PBMCs or a T cell subset sorted from them (not recorded which). The receptors were sampled from a man in his late teens or twenties who had mild COVID-19 (a few samples of this study predate the infection). Cell type and time point are not known. CDR3s include the opening cysteine and the closing phenylalanine or tryptophan. A D gene is named only where the DNA matches it firmly. Size values are once, few and many counts, or a class for expanded clones, and some rows have none.

d_call,cdr3_length,j_call,v_call,clone_size,cdr3_nt,cdr3_aa
TRBD2,17,TRBJ2-1,TRBV5-1,many,TGCGCCAGCAGCTTGGGCAAGCGGGGGTCCTCCTACAATGAGCAGTTCTTC,CASSLGKRGSSYNEQFF
.,16,TRBJ2-1,TRBV19,few,TGTGCCAGTAGTATAGATCTATGGGCAGGATACAATGAGCAGTTCTTC,CASSIDLWAGYNEQFF
.,16,TRBJ2-7,TRBV7-2,few,TGTGCCAGCAGCTTAGCGGGGGGGACAGTTGCCTACGAGCAGTACTTC,CASSLAGGTVAYEQYF
.,14,TRBJ1-5,TRBV18,few,TGTGCCAGCTCAGCGGTTTATAGCAATCAGCCCCAGCATTTT,CASSAVYSNQPQHF
.,14,TRBJ2-3,TRBV14,.,TGTGCCAGCAGCCAAGATCCCCCCACAGATACGCAGTATTTT,CASSQDPPTDTQYF
TRBD1,15,TRBJ2-5,TRBV9,.,TGTGCCAGCAGCGTAGGAGGGGGCCGGGGAGAGACCCAGTACTTC,CASSVGGGRGETQYF
.,15,TRBJ2-1,TRBV20-1,few,TGCAGTGCTAGATATGCGGCCCTCTCCTACAATGAGCAGTTCTTC,CSARYAALSYNEQFF
.,12,TRBJ2-7,TRBV6-2/TRBV6-3,.,TGTGCCAGCAGTTATATGATACTCGAGCAGTACTTC,CASSYMILEQYF
TRBD1,14,TRBJ1-5,TRBV3-1,.,TGTGCCAGCAGCCAAGGACAGGGGAATCAGCCCCAGCATTTT,CASSQGQGNQPQHF
.,15,TRBJ2-2,TRBV29-1,.,TGCAGCGGGACGGGGGACCGATCGAACACCGGGGAGCTGTTTTTT,CSGTGDRSNTGELFF
.,17,TRBJ1-3,TRBV4-1,few,TGCGCCAGCAGCCAAGGGCCCTTCGCGGGTAGAACGGACACCATATATTTT,CASSQGPFAGRTDTIYF
.,16,TRBJ2-5,TRBV4-3,.,TGCGCCAGCAGCCAAGAATTGGTGGGCGTGGGAGAGACCCAGTACTTC,CASSQELVGVGETQYF
.,13,TRBJ2-2,TRBV29-1,.,TGCAGCGTCAGGACATCCGTTTGGGGGGAGCTGTTTTTT,CSVRTSVWGELFF
.,14,TRBJ2-5,TRBV11-2,few,TGTGCCAGCAGCGCCCGGCTGAACCAAGAGACCCAGTACTTC,CASSARLNQETQYF
TRBD1,15,TRBJ1-2,TRBV9,.,TGTGCCAGCAGCGACGGACAGGGCACCATTTATGGCTACACCTTC,CASSDGQGTIYGYTF
.,11,TRBJ2-2,TRBV6-2/TRBV6-3,.,TGTGCCAGCAGTTACTGGGGGGAGCTGTTTTTT,CASSYWGELFF
.,17,TRBJ2-1,TRBV7-3,.,TGTGCCAGCAGCCCCGGGGACGGCTACCACCCCTACAATGAGCAGTTCTTC,CASSPGDGYHPYNEQFF
TRBD1,13,TRBJ2-1,TRBV18,.,TGTGCCAGCTCACCCCGGGACAGGGCATTTCTACTCTTC,CASSPRDRAFLLF
TRBD2,14,TRBJ2-3,TRBV27,few,TGTGCCAGCAATCCAGCGGGATACACAGATACGCAGTATTTT,CASNPAGYTDTQYF
.,14,TRBJ1-1,TRBV9,.,TGTGCCAGCAGTACAGGGAATCAGAACACTGAAGCTTTCTTT,CASSTGNQNTEAFF
.,17,TRBJ2-4,TRBV11-2,.,TGTGCCAGCAGACCTGCCGGGGGGCGCGCGGCCAAAAACATTCAGTACTTC,CASRPAGGRAAKNIQYF
.,16,TRBJ1-6,TRBV6-5,few,TGTGCCAGCAGTTACTCCGGCAGGGAGCCCAATTCACCCCTCCACTTT,CASSYSGREPNSPLHF
TRBD1,15,TRBJ1-5,TRBV7-2,.,TGTGCCAGCAGCTTGGACGGACAGGGTTATCAGCCCCAGCATTTT,CASSLDGQGYQPQHF
.,12,TRBJ1-2,TRBV4-3,few,TGCGCCAGCAGCCAAGGGGCGCAGGGCTACACCTTC,CASSQGAQGYTF
.,13,TRBJ1-1,TRBV7-9,many,TGTGCCAGCAGCTTACCCGGGGCTGGTGAAGCTTTCTTT,CASSLPGAGEAFF
TRBD1,15,TRBJ1-4,TRBV24-1,.,TGTGCCACCAGTGATGATACAGGGGTTTCAGAAAAACTGTTTTTT,CATSDDTGVSEKLFF
TRBD2,14,TRBJ2-7,TRBV27,.,TGTGCCAGCAATGCGGGGGGCCCCTTCTCCGAGCAGTACTTC,CASNAGGPFSEQYF
.,13,TRBJ2-3,TRBV27,.,TGTGCCAGCACTGGGCGGGGACGAGATACGCAGTATTTT,CASTGRGRDTQYF
.,12,TRBJ1-1,TRBV12-3/TRBV12-4,few,TGTGCCAGCAGTTTTAGAGGGTATAGTGCTTTCTTT,CASSFRGYSAFF
.,16,TRBJ2-5,TRBV4-3,many,TGCGCCAGCAGCCAAGATCGGGGCAGGTGGCAGGAGACCCAGTACTTC,CASSQDRGRWQETQYF
.,13,TRBJ2-1,TRBV20-1,few,TGCGGGCCGGTACGGGGGTCATACAATGAGCAGTTCTTC,CGPVRGSYNEQFF
.,16,TRBJ1-1,TRBV6-2/TRBV6-3,many,TGTGCCAGCAGTTACTCGATCGGGTTAATGAACACTGAAGCTTTCTTT,CASSYSIGLMNTEAFF
.,15,TRBJ2-6,TRBV4-1,.,TGCGCCAGCAGCCAAGTTATCTCTGGGGCCAACGTCCTGACTTTC,CASSQVISGANVLTF
.,15,TRBJ2-5,TRBV7-9,many,TGTGCCAGCAGCTTAGCGCCGAGTTTCCGAGAGACCCAGTACTTC,CASSLAPSFRETQYF
.,16,TRBJ2-6,TRBV3-1,few,TGTGCCAGCAGCCCTAGGGTGGGCAGTGGGGCCAACGTCCTGACTTTC,CASSPRVGSGANVLTF
.,14,TRBJ1-2,TRBV21-1,.,TGTGATACCCAACTTCGGGGGTTTAACTATGGCTACACCTTC,CDTQLRGFNYGYTF
.,15,TRBJ2-7,TRBV29-1,.,TGCAGCGTTGAGTATCAGGGGCATACGGACTACGAGCAGTACTTC,CSVEYQGHTDYEQYF
.,15,TRBJ1-2,TRBV20-1,few,TGCAGTGCTAGAGATGGTGGCAGCCCTAACTATGGCTACACCTTC,CSARDGGSPNYGYTF
.,13,TRBJ2-3,TRBV20-1,few,TGCAGTGCTAGAGACTGGAACACAGATACGCAGTATTTT,CSARDWNTDTQYF
.,13,TRBJ2-1,TRBV19,few,TGTGCCAGTAGTATGGCCGGGGTTAATGAGCAGTTCTTC,CASSMAGVNEQFF
.,15,TRBJ1-5,TRBV6-2/TRBV6-3,.,TGTGCCAGCAGTAAGACAGCTTTTCAGGGTCAGCCCCAGCATTTT,CASSKTAFQGQPQHF
.,13,TRBJ1-1,TRBV28,.,TGTGCCAGCAGTTTATTTATGGGGGTCGTAGCTTTCTTT,CASSLFMGVVAFF
.,13,TRBJ2-7,TRBV15,many,TGTGCCACCAGTCCTGGTACGGCCTACGAGCAGTACTTC,CATSPGTAYEQYF
.,14,TRBJ2-3,TRBV5-6,few,TGTGCCAGCAGCTCTTATCGACAGACAGATACGCAGTATTTT,CASSSYRQTDTQYF
.,15,TRBJ2-2,TRBV9,few,TGTGCCAGCAGCCTCCAGGGGTCCCCCCCCGGGGAGCTGTTTTTT,CASSLQGSPPGELFF
TRBD2,12,TRBJ2-3,TRBV4-3,.,TGCGCAGGGGAGCGGGGCCCAGATACGCAGTATTTT,CAGERGPDTQYF
.,15,TRBJ2-1,TRBV5-1,few,TGCGCCAGCAGCCTACAGGGTATTCTTGCAGATGAGCAGTTCTTC,CASSLQGILADEQFF
.,15,TRBJ1-5,TRBV27,.,TGTGCCAGCAGTCCGCACCCGGGGAGCAATCAGCCCCAGCATTTT,CASSPHPGSNQPQHF
.,17,TRBJ2-1,TRBV7-6,.,TGTGCCAGCAGCTTACCCCCCTTCGGGGGGCCTTACAATGAGCAGTTCTTC,CASSLPPFGGPYNEQFF
.,14,TRBJ2-1,TRBV19,many,TGTGCCAGTAGTCGGGCTCGGCGCCGGGATGAGCAGTTCTTC,CASSRARRRDEQFF
TRBD1,18,TRBJ1-6,TRBV11-2,once,TGTGCCAGCAGCTTAGATTCCAGACAGGGTGGAGATAATTCACCCCTCCACTTT,CASSLDSRQGGDNSPLHF
.,17,TRBJ2-4,TRBV5-5,few,TGTGCCAGCAGCTTGGGTTGGACAGCACTAGCCAAAAACATTCAGTACTTC,CASSLGWTALAKNIQYF
.,19,TRBJ1-4,TRBV11-2,many,TGTGCCAGCAGCCGATCCAACCCGGGCTGGGAGGGGGGGATGGAAAAACTGTTTTTT,CASSRSNPGWEGGMEKLFF
TRBD2,21,TRBJ2-1,TRBV3-1,many,TGTGCCAGCAGCCCCGTACTCTTGCTCGAGCGGGGGGTAAACTCCTACAATGAGCAGTTCTTC,CASSPVLLLERGVNSYNEQFF
TRBD1,15,TRBJ2-7,TRBV7-9,many,TGTGCCAGCAGCCTAGGACAGGGGGCTGCCTACGAGCAGTACTTC,CASSLGQGAAYEQYF
.,15,TRBJ1-1,TRBV5-4,few,TGTGCCAGCAGCTTCCTAGGTCGGGTGAACACTGAAGCTTTCTTT,CASSFLGRVNTEAFF
TRBD1,16,TRBJ2-3,TRBV7-3,.,TGTGCCAGCAGCCCACTGGGACAGGGGGCCCCAGATACGCAGTATTTT,CASSPLGQGAPDTQYF
.,15,TRBJ1-5,TRBV12-3/TRBV12-4,few,TGTGCCAGCAGTTTAAAGTTCAGTAGCAATCAGCCCCAGCATTTT,CASSLKFSSNQPQHF
.,13,TRBJ1-1,TRBV5-5,few,TGTGCCAGCAGCTTGGGGATAAACACTGAAGCTTTCTTT,CASSLGINTEAFF
.,14,TRBJ1-1,TRBV5-1,many,TGCGCCAGCAGCGATCAGGGATTCTTCACTGAAGCTTTCTTT,CASSDQGFFTEAFF